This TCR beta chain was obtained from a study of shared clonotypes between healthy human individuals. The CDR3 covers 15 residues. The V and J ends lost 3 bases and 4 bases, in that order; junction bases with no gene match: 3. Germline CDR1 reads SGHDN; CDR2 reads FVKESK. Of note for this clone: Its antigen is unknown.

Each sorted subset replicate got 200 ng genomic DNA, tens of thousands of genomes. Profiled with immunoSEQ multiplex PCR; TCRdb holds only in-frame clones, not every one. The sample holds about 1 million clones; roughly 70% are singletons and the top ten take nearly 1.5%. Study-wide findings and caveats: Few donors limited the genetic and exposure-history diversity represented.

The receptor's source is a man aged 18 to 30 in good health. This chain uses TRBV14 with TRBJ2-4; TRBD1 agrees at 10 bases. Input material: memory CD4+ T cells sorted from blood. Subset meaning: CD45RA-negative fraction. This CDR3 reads CASSQPGQGKNIQYF. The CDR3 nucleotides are TGTGCCAGCAGCCAGCCGGGACAGGGGAAAAACATTCAGTACTTC.